Included here is one T cell receptor (beta chain) sequence, with context. The data are from a study of blood T cell repertoires in COVID-19. Looking at the study overall: Acute and convalescent COVID-19 specimens originated in the United States, Italy and Spain. T cells, B-cell-depleted T cells, or PBMCs supplied cDNA or gDNA.

Authors' methods: Scientists estimated how many nucleated cells there were by amplifying reference gene primers. Measured with immunoSEQ multiplex PCR; TCRdb has only the in-frame clones, and not every one. The V and J calls and clone size were taken over from that table, and D and trimming were inferred from the DNA. The sample carries about 110,000 clones, about nine tenths recorded once. The V end was cut by 2 bases, the J end by 9 bases, with 15 bases between. CDR3 size: 14 residues. The germline V gene has CDR1 SGHDT and CDR2 YYEEEE. The chain links TRBV5-6 to TRBJ2-4; D perhaps matches TRBD1 (6 bases). The sequence was obtained from a human donor in a cohort sampled during active COVID-19. The specimen was peripheral blood. CDR3: CASSFRGPTLIQYF. In DNA form, the CDR3 reads TGTGCCAGCAGCTTCAGGGGACCTACGCTCATTCAGTACTTC.